This is a list of T cell receptor beta chains from one sample in a study of metastatic and nonmetastatic thyroid tumors. TCRdb re-clonotyped the PCR reads via MiXCR. The sample lists about 38,000 clones, about 30% seen once, with about a tenth in the top ten. The source material was blood. These receptors originate from a male donor with papillary thyroid cancer or a benign thyroid nodule (not recorded which). Some clones in this sample may be carry-over from other donors' samples. Both conserved end residues are part of each CDR3. The order of the fields is V gene, J gene, D gene, clone size, CDR3 protein, CDR3 DNA. D genes are given only for firm matches. Not all rows give a size; the values are once, few, many and, for expanded clones, a class.

TRBV20-1	TRBJ2-7	TRBD2	.	CSARLAGASYEQYF	TGCAGTGCTAGATTAGCGGGCGCGTCCTACGAGCAGTACTTC
TRBV30	TRBJ2-7	.	.	CAWSRTGELAEDYEQYF	TGTGCCTGGTCCCGGACAGGGGAACTAGCGGAGGACTACGAGCAGTACTTC
TRBV6-5	TRBJ2-7	.	many	CASSYYGLGSSYEQYF	TGTGCCAGCAGTTACTATGGGTTGGGGAGCTCCTACGAGCAGTACTTC
TRBV20-1	TRBJ2-2	TRBD2	.	CSARTSGRTGELFF	TGCAGTGCTAGAACTAGCGGGAGGACCGGGGAGCTGTTTTTT
TRBV18	TRBJ2-2	TRBD2	.	CASSPPSSGMTGELFF	TGTGCCAGCTCACCACCGTCTAGCGGCATGACCGGGGAGCTGTTTTTT
TRBV7-8	TRBJ1-1	.	.	CASSLDSMNTEAFF	TGTGCCAGCAGCTTGGACAGCATGAACACTGAAGCTTTCTTT
TRBV5-1	TRBJ1-2	.	once	CASSRTATTNYGYTF	TGCGCCAGCAGCCGGACAGCTACCACTAACTATGGCTACACCTTC
TRBV5-1	TRBJ2-1	.	many	CASSLGTSNEQFF	TGCGCCAGCAGCTTAGGCACTTCCAATGAGCAGTTCTTC
TRBV11-2	TRBJ2-3	TRBD2	.	CASSPVTSWYQTDTQYF	TGTGCCAGCAGCCCGGTGACTAGCTGGTACCAGACAGATACGCAGTATTTT
TRBV12-5	TRBJ2-3	.	many	CASGLAGDGADTQYF	TGTGCTAGTGGTTTGGCCGGGGACGGCGCAGATACGCAGTATTTT
TRBV2	TRBJ2-6	TRBD1	many	CASRRQGGSSGANVLTF	TGTGCCAGCAGAAGACAGGGGGGGAGCTCTGGGGCCAACGTCCTGACTTTC
TRBV20-1	TRBJ1-5	.	many	CSAPIASDQPQHF	TGCAGTGCTCCCATTGCATCGGATCAGCCCCAGCATTTT
TRBV6-1	TRBJ1-1	.	medium-sized	CASSFRQPNTEAFF	TGTGCCAGCAGTTTCCGACAGCCGAACACTGAAGCTTTCTTT
TRBV28	TRBJ2-1	.	many	CASSKPMGGTSSYNEQFF	TGTGCCAGCAGCAAACCCATGGGGGGGACAAGCTCCTACAATGAGCAGTTCTTC
TRBV7-2	TRBJ2-5	.	few	CASSRGVNPKQYF	TGTGCCAGCAGCCGTGGAGTAAACCCCAAGCAGTACTTC
TRBV28	TRBJ1-2	.	.	CASSLASYGYTF	TGTGCCAGCAGTTTGGCTTCATATGGCTACACCTTC
TRBV20-1	TRBJ2-7	TRBD1	few	CSARSLLIRPGQETYEQYF	TGCAGTGCTAGGAGCTTATTAATCCGCCCGGGACAGGAGACCTACGAGCAGTACTTC
TRBV27	TRBJ1-6	.	medium-sized	CATSLGSSYNSPLHF	TGTGCCACCTCCTTGGGGAGCTCCTATAATTCACCCCTCCACTTT
TRBV6-1	TRBJ2-7	.	medium-sized	CASSYHLYEQYF	TGTGCCAGCAGCTACCATTTATACGAGCAGTACTTC
TRBV28	TRBJ2-7	.	few	CASSLGAPYEQYF	TGTGCCAGCAGTTTAGGGGCCCCCTACGAGCAGTACTTC
TRBV18	TRBJ2-1	TRBD1	many	CASSPDRGKRNEQFF	TGTGCCAGCTCACCTGACAGGGGAAAGAGGAATGAGCAGTTCTTC
TRBV13	TRBJ2-3	.	.	CASSFTDLKETQYF	TGTGCCAGCAGCTTCACAGACCTAAAGGAGACGCAGTATTTT